This entry features one T cell receptor (beta chain) sequence. These data come from a study of blood T cell repertoires in COVID-19. Study at large: COVID-19 samples, acute and convalescent, were from the United States, Italy and Spain. T cells, B-cell-depleted T cells, or PBMCs supplied cDNA or gDNA.

After removal of 4 bases from V and 8 bases from J, the junction contained 9 bases not matched to a gene. In germline, CDR1 is MRHNA, CDR2 SNTAGT. The CDR3 sequence is 14 residues long. In the authors' methods: Amplification of reference gene primers was used by the study to estimate nucleated cell counts. The table came from immunoSEQ multiplex PCR; TCRdb's copy has only in-frame clones and leaves some out. V and J calls and clone size are copied from that table; D and trimming were computed from the DNA. This table has about 240,000 clones, more than 75% appearing once. The TCR originated in a woman in her sixties with active or convalescent COVID-19. V usage is TRBV6-4 and J usage is TRBJ1-1, with 8 bases identical to TRBD1. Sequencing input: peripheral blood. The CDR3 sequence: CASSGYRGRNEAFF. The CDR3 DNA sequence: TGTGCCAGCAGTGGCTACAGGGGGAGGAACGAAGCTTTCTTT.